This T cell receptor beta chain was identified in a study of Graves' ophthalmopathy and Graves' hyperthyroidism (dated by TCRdb to 2016 to 2018). Regarding the complete study: Peripheral blood was collected at initial diagnosis, prior to any treatment. The independent validation cohort included 18 to 20 hyperthyroidism patients plus 17 patients who later progressed from hyperthyroidism to ophthalmopathy. TCR beta repertoire signatures were used to distinguish Graves' ophthalmopathy from Graves' hyperthyroidism and to predict progression to ophthalmopathy. The 100 or so discovery patients were divided at random into training and test sets in a 7:3 ratio. In total, around 130 blood samples were TCR-sequenced: approximately 42 ophthalmopathy, approximately 75 hyperthyroidism and some 17 hyperthyroidism-to-ophthalmopathy patients. To explore V-J signatures distinguishing ophthalmopathy from hyperthyroidism, a discovery set of under 110 patients (around 42 ophthalmopathy, about 57 stable hyperthyroidism) was enrolled. Following sampling, methimazole starting at 30 mg daily was administered to hyperthyroidism patients, and high-dose intravenous methylprednisolone was administered to ophthalmopathy patients. In about 6 hyperthyroidism patients, the T-cell repertoire of thyroid tissue was compared with the T-cell repertoire of blood.

Ophthalmopathy patients were characterized by moderately to severely active disease, a Clinical Activity Score of at least 3, a NOSPECS grade of at least 4, and a disease duration under 3 months. Patients were excluded if they had other autoimmune diseases, uncontrolled infections, pregnancy or lactation. Clinical symptoms, serum thyroxine, TRAb, thyroid ultrasound and orbital computed tomography formed the basis of the diagnosis. Using Ficoll-Paque density gradient centrifugation, PBMCs were isolated from 9 to 10 ml of fresh peripheral blood. Total RNA was extracted using Trizol reagent, and RNA quality was checked on an Agilent 2100 Bioanalyzer. What the authors observed across the whole study: In validation, the model predicted ophthalmopathy progression with about 64% sensitivity and approximately 75% specificity; around twelve predicted patients were CT-confirmed with GO in a median of around 6.5 months. Sample size was not predetermined statistically, and investigators were not blinded to group allocation. Most expanded thyroid clonotypes with a frequency above 0.001 also appeared in blood, which suggests that blood repertoires may reflect the immune response in the thyroid. In cross-validation, the 13-signature model distinguished ophthalmopathy from stable hyperthyroidism with approximately 90% sensitivity and 81.08% specificity, and in the test set the corresponding values were approximately 80% and 68%.

For repertoire sequencing, the TCR beta CDR3 regions were amplified from RNA transcripts. The first round was an RT-PCR using HTBI primers with the Qiagen OneStep RT-PCR kit, and this first round was followed by a second-round multiplex PCR, then size selection and purification. Libraries were sequenced on an Illumina HiSeq2000 using paired-end 100 bp reads. Concerning the study's data processing: SOAPnuke was used to process the reads, throwing out any read that had adapters, had uncalled bases, had a mean Phred below 15, or lacked an exact constant-primer or identifier match. High-quality paired reads were merged with COPE v1.2.5. Each unique nucleotide sequence was defined as a clonotype, and clonotypes were aligned to IMGT TRB V, D and J references with MiTCR v1.1. Analysis was restricted to V-J combinations with a frequency above 0.0001, which covered about 99% of repertoires. For each V-J combination, a TCR clonal expansion and chaos score was defined as F50 clonal expansion divided by the chaos observed in the TCRdist matrix. Welch's t-statistics and random forest were used to reduce the features to about 12 V-J combinations, which were then used as input to a naive Bayes classifier. The similarity between thyroid and blood repertoires was quantified using the Morisita-Horn index. TCRdb applied fastp at Q25 and MiXCR to the public reads, then kept only in-frame beta chains. Every distinct CDR3 protein forms one entry, paired with its most common genes and DNA. The V and J calls were not made by the authors but by TCRdb's processing. In this sample the table shows 350,000 to 400,000 distinct CDR3 sequences, approximately 20% of which occur a single time. 1.6% of the sample goes to the ten largest clones.

Sequences DFQATT (CDR1) and SNEGSKA (CDR2) are obtained from the germline V gene (reference sequence). V trim: 8 bases; J trim: 6 bases; unmatched bases: 9. Inclusive of the bounding cysteine and phenylalanine, the CDR3 is 15 residues long. Only the CDR3 portion is preserved as DNA: 45 bases, with reading frame beginning at the first base. This clonotype was recorded at least ten times. Its antigen is still unknown. The sample holds no much larger clone one base away, and base qualities are not on file. The receptor comes from a woman aged 18-29 years with Graves' ophthalmopathy. Donor details come from another sample of the same person, matched by shared clones. The sequencing input was peripheral blood. This chain joins TRBV20-1 to TRBJ1-6; TRBD1 aligns with 11 central bases. The CDR3 reads as follows: CSSPSGTGGNSPLHF. Here is the DNA: TGCAGTTCCCCCTCCGGGACAGGGGGTAATTCACCCCTCCACTTT.